This paragraph reports one T cell receptor beta chain. These data belong to a study of blood T cell repertoires in COVID-19. Study summary: Samples of COVID-19 (acute and convalescent) were obtained from the United States, Italy and Spain. PBMCs, B-cell-depleted T cells, or T cells provided the cDNA or gDNA that made up the material.

Germline V gives CDR1 SGHTA, CDR2 FQGNSA. The CDR3 spans 14 residues. Deletions cut 2 bases from V and 8 bases from J, with 15 bases between. As handled by the study authors: Amplification of reference gene primers was used by the study to estimate nucleated cell counts. TCRdb keeps only in-frame clones here, not all; method: immunoSEQ multiplex PCR. V and J calls plus clone size are reproduced from that table; the DNA served to infer D and trimming. The repertoire holds under 150,000 clones, about 80% seen once, with approximately 6.6% in the top ten. The TCR comes from a human donor in a cohort sampled during active COVID-19. The J gene is TRBJ1-2, the V gene TRBV7-2; D ambiguous. Sequences were obtained from peripheral blood. This CDR3 is CASSLLSFRGGYTF. As DNA, the CDR3 is TGTGCCAGCAGCTTATTATCCTTTAGAGGGGGCTACACCTTC.